A single sample is the source of the 19 T cell receptor beta chains below, sequenced in a study of T-cell memory formation after mild COVID-19. Using its own MiXCR run on the 5' RACE reads, TCRdb lists one record per CDR3 protein. Of roughly 200,000 distinct CDR3 sequences listed, 16% were seen once; the top ten hold more than 2%. The material sequenced was PBMCs or a T cell subset sorted from them (not recorded which). Source of these receptors: an adult woman who had mild COVID-19 (a few samples of this study predate the infection). Cell type and time point are not known.

This chain joins TRBV18 and TRBJ1-1; 9 bases align to TRBD1. The trim removed 6 bases at V and 3 bases at J, leaving 11 bases unmatched. Germline V gene data show CDR1 as KGHSH and CDR2 as LQKENI. CDR3 size: 16 residues. The CDR3 reads CASSLLQGAGDTEAFF. The CDR3 DNA sequence: TGTGCCAGCTCCCTTCTACAGGGGGCGGGGGACACTGAAGCTTTCTTT.

This clonotype was counted between two and nine times. This chain joins TRBV2 and TRBJ2-5, with TRBD2 identical over 8 bases. Germline lookup yields CDR1 SNHLY and CDR2 FYNNEI. V lost 3 bases and J lost 5; bases outside the gene matches: 11. The CDR3 spans 16 residues. The CDR3 sequence: CASSEQTGLAGETQYF. The CDR3 DNA reads as TGTGCCAGCAGTGAGCAAACTGGACTAGCCGGGGAGACCCAGTACTTC.

The V gene is TRBV15, the J gene TRBJ1-5; TRBD1 aligns across 7 bases. The CDR3 spans 16 residues. The germline V gene has CDR1 LNHNV and CDR2 YYDKDF (reference sequence). After removal of 1 base from V and 3 bases from J, the junction contained 6 bases not matched to a gene. CDR3 amino acids: CATSRAGQAINQPQHF. The DNA for the CDR3 is TGTGCCACCAGCAGAGCAGGACAGGCCATCAATCAGCCCCAGCATTTT.

The CDR3 DNA reads as TGCGCCAGCGCATCGTTCCTATCGAACACCGGGGAGCTGTTTTTT. This codes for CASASFLSNTGELFF. The V gene is TRBV5-1, the J gene TRBJ2-2, with D unclear. CDR1 and CDR2 (germline): SGHRS, YFSETQ. The V end lost 7 bases, the J end lost 0 bases, and 13 bases lay between the germline ends. The CDR3 totals 15 residues.

The CDR3 nucleotides are TGTGCCAGCAGCTGGGGGGGTCCGCCTTACAATGAGCAGTTCTTC. It encodes CASSWGGPPYNEQFF. The V gene is TRBV7-2, the J gene TRBJ2-1, with TRBD2 identical over 7 bases. Unmatched junction bases numbered 7, after V lost 4 bases and J lost 4 bases. The CDR3 has 15 amino acids. CDR1 is SGHTA, CDR2 FQGNSA, per germline.

This clonotype was recorded a few times. The J gene is TRBJ1-5, the V gene TRBV4-2; tentatively, D is TRBD1 (5 bases). This CDR3 has 15 residues. Germline values: CDR1 LGHNA, CDR2 YNFKEQ. V was pared by 0 bases and J by 6 bases, with 12 bases between. CDR3 bases: TGTGCCAGCAGCCAAGATCGCGGGGCGGGTCAGCCCCAGCATTTT. This encodes CASSQDRGAGQPQHF.

This chain connects TRBV27 to TRBJ1-1; D uncertain. CDR3 length: 13 amino acids. Germline CDR1 reads MNHEY; CDR2 reads SMNVEV (reference sequence). Deletions cut 3 bases from V and 4 bases from J, with 9 bases between. CDR3 protein: CASSFQATTEAFF. CDR3 DNA: TGTGCCAGCAGTTTCCAGGCGACCACTGAAGCTTTCTTT.

The chain has TRBV20-1 and TRBJ1-6; possibly TRBD1 for D (5 bases). This CDR3 contains 15 residues. CDR1 and CDR2 (germline): DFQATT, SNEGSKA (reference sequence). V dropped 3 bases and J dropped 0 bases, with 9 bases sitting between them. In DNA form, the CDR3 reads TGCAGTGCTAGGGGGACGAGCTCCTATAATTCACCCCTCCACTTT. Translation gives CSARGTSSYNSPLHF.

The rearrangement uses TRBV11-3 and TRBJ2-1; D assignment may be TRBD1 or TRBD2 (7 bases each). Germline-derived CDR1 and CDR2 are SGHNT and YENEEA. V was cut by 5 bases and J by 9 bases, with 17 bases left in between. CDR3 length equals 14 residues. The chain's CDR3 is CASSPRGRAGEQFF. CDR3 nucleotide sequence: TGTGCCAGCAGCCCCAGGGGGAGGGCCGGTGAGCAGTTCTTC.

This clonotype turned up a few times. This rearrangement joins TRBV20-1 to TRBJ2-7, with 7 positions matching TRBD1. The CDR3 sequence is 14 residues long. CDR1 is DFQATT and CDR2 is SNEGSKA in the germline V gene (reference sequence). The ends lost 2 bases at V and 1 base at J; junction bases unmatched: 5. This CDR3 is CSARPPGGSYEQYF. Here the CDR3 DNA reads TGCAGTGCTAGACCCCCAGGGGGATCCTACGAGCAGTACTTC.

This clonotype appeared a few times. This chain connects TRBV18 to TRBJ2-1; TRBD1 matches 8 bases. Looked up from germline, CDR1 is KGHSH and CDR2 is LQKENI. CDR3 length: 16 amino acids. V was pared by 3 bases and J by 2 bases, with 6 bases of the junction left unmatched. As DNA, the CDR3 is TGTGCCAGCTCACCGGGAACAGGGGGGACCTACAATGAGCAGTTCTTC. Encoded protein: CASSPGTGGTYNEQFF.

There are a few counts of this clonotype. The J gene is TRBJ2-2, the V gene TRBV12-3 or TRBV12-4, with TRBD2 identical over 8 bases. Trimming cost V 7 bases and J 1 base; bases outside gene matches: 8. CDR3 size: 16 residues. The CDR3 spells CASKPSGLGNTGELFF. The CDR3 bases are TGTGCCAGCAAGCCCTCGGGACTAGGGAACACCGGGGAGCTGTTTTTT.

V usage is TRBV7-2 and J usage is TRBJ2-1, with TRBD2 matching over 7 bases. The CDR3 sequence is 16 residues long. From germline, CDR1 is SGHTA and CDR2 FQGNSA. The junction had 4 bases not matched to a gene; V was cut back by 1 base and J by 1 base. CDR3 nucleotides: TGTGCCAGCAGCTTAGGGTCTAGCGGATCCTACAATGAGCAGTTCTTC. This codes for CASSLGSSGSYNEQFF. Combining the CDR3 with reference TRBV7-2 and TRBJ2-1 gives the whole variable domain GAGVSQSPSNKVTEKGKDVELRCDPISGHTALYWYRQSLGQGLEFLIYFQGNSAPDKSGLPSDRFSAERTGGSVSTLTIQRTQQEDSAVYLCASSLGSSGSYNEQFFGPGTRLTVL.

The chain employs TRBV30 and TRBJ2-7; TRBD2 might be the D (5 bases). Between the trimmed V and J ends, which lost 1 base and 6 bases, there was a span of 13 bases. The CDR3 has 13 amino acids. The germline CDR1 and CDR2 sequences are GTSNPN and SVGIG (reference sequence). The CDR3 DNA reads as TGTGCCTGGAGTGCATCCGGGATCCGCGAGCAGTACTTC. As protein: CAWSASGIREQYF.

This clonotype was recorded a few times. The chain joins TRBV5-8 to TRBJ1-1; possible D gene TRBD1, 5 bases. Germline V gene lookup returns CDR1 SGHTS and CDR2 YDEGEE. CDR3 length: 13 residues. V lost 2 bases and J 5 bases, leaving 10 bases between the germline ends. CDR3: CASSFTGRTEAFF. Here the CDR3 DNA reads TGTGCCAGCAGCTTTACGGGGCGTACTGAAGCTTTCTTT. Supplemented by reference TRBV5-8 and TRBJ1-1, the full variable domain reads EAGVTQSPTHLIKTRGQQATLRCSPISGHTSVYWYQQALGLGLQFLLWYDEGEERNRGNFPPRFSGRQFPNYSSELNVNALELEDSALYLCASSFTGRTEAFFGQGTRLTVV.

The CDR3 coding sequence is TGTGCCAGCAGCCGACAGGCTCCCTACGAGCAGTACTTC. Protein: CASSRQAPYEQYF. The chain uses TRBV14 and TRBJ2-7; D is perhaps TRBD1 (6 bases). This CDR3 region has 13 residues. Germline V CDR1 and CDR2: SGHDN, FVKESK. The V end lost 4 bases, the J end lost 2 bases, and 9 bases lay between the germline ends.

The chain joins TRBV20-1 to TRBJ1-2; D remains ambiguous. Trimming took 3 bases from V and 1 from J, leaving 15 bases between them. This CDR3 comprises 15 residues. Germline CDR1 DFQATT, CDR2 SNEGSKA (reference sequence). The CDR3 protein is CSASRYTTYNYGYTF. DNA of the CDR3: TGCAGTGCTAGTCGCTACACGACCTATAACTATGGCTACACCTTC.

The chain employs TRBV6-2 or TRBV6-3 and TRBJ1-1, with D possibly matching TRBD1 (6 bases). V was shortened by 6 bases and J by 1 base, with 21 bases between the two germline ends. The CDR3 totals 17 residues. CDR1 and CDR2 from the germline V gene are MNHEY and SVGEGT. This CDR3 reads CASSRPGRGRTNTEAFF. CDR3 DNA sequence: TGTGCCAGCAGCAGACCGGGCAGGGGCCGCACGAACACTGAAGCTTTCTTT.

The CDR3 region is CASSEGGGTDTQYF. The CDR3, as DNA: TGTGCCAGCAGCGAGGGGGGCGGCACAGATACGCAGTATTTT. The chain carries TRBV7-3 and TRBJ2-3; D tentatively fits TRBD1 or TRBD2 (6 bases each). Germline V gene lookup returns CDR1 SGHTA and CDR2 FQGTGA. This CDR3 is built from 14 residues. Trimming removed 5 bases from V and 1 base from J, with 10 bases in between.